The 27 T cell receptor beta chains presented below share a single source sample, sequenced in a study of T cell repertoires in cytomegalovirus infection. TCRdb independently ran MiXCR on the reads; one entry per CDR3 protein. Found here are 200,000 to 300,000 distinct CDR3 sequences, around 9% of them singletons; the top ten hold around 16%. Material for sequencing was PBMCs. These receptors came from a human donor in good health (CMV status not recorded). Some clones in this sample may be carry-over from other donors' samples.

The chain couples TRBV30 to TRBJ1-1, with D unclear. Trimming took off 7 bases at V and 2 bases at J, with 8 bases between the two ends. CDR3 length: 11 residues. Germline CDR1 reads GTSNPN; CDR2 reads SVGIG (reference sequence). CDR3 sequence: CASKTNTEAFF. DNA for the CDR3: TGTGCCTCAAAGACCAACACTGAAGCTTTCTTT.

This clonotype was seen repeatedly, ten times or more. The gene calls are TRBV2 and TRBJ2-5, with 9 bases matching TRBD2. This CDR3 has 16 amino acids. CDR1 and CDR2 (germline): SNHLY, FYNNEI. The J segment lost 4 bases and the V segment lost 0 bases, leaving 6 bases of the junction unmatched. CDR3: CASSEASGGNRETQYF. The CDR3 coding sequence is TGTGCCAGCAGTGAAGCTAGCGGGGGAAATCGAGAGACCCAGTACTTC.

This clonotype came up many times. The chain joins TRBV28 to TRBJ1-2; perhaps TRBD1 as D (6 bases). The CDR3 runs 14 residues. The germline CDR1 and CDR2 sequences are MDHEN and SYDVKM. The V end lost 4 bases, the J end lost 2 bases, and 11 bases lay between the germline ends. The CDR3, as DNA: TGTGCCAGCAGTTCCGCCGACAGGAACTATGGCTACACCTTC. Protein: CASSSADRNYGYTF.

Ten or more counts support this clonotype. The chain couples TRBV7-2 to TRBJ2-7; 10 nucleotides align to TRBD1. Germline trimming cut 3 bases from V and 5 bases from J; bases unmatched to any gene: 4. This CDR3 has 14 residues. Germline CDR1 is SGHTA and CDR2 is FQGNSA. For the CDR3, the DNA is TGTGCCAGCAGCTTCTCCGGGACAGGGGACGAGCAGTACTTC. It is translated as CASSFSGTGDEQYF.

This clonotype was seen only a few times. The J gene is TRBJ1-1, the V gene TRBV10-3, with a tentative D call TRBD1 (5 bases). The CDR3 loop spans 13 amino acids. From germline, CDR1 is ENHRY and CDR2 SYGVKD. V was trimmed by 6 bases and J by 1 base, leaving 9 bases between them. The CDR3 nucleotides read TGTGCCATCAGGGGACCGGGGAACACTGAAGCTTTCTTT. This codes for CAIRGPGNTEAFF.

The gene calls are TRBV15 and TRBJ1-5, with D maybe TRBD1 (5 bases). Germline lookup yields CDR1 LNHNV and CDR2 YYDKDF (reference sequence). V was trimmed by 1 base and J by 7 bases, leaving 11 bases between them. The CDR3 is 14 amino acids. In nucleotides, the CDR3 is TGTGCCACCAGCAGAGCGGGGGTAGGGCAGCCCCAGCATTTT. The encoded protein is CATSRAGVGQPQHF.

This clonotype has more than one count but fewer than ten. The DNA for the CDR3 is TGTGCCAGCAGCTTCCGACAGGGGGAGACCCAGTACTTC. Translated: CASSFRQGETQYF. The V gene is TRBV11-2, the J gene TRBJ2-5; TRBD1 agrees at 8 bases. The CDR3 is made up of 13 amino acids. V dropped 3 bases and J dropped 5; count of bases not matched to a gene: 2. Germline V gene lookup returns CDR1 SGHAT and CDR2 FQNNGV.

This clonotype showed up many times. The CDR3 bases are TGTGCCAGCAGCCCCCGGACAGCCGCAACTAATGAAAAACTGTTTTTT. Amino acids: CASSPRTAATNEKLFF. The chain is built from TRBV7-2 and TRBJ1-4; D is possibly TRBD1 (6 bases). The CDR3 is made up of 16 amino acids. V was clipped by 5 bases and J by 0 bases, with 13 bases between them. Germline V gene lookup returns CDR1 SGHTA and CDR2 FQGNSA. Full variable domain (outside the CDR3, taken from reference TRBV7-2 and TRBJ1-4): GAGVSQSPSNKVTEKGKDVELRCDPISGHTALYWYRQSLGQGLEFLIYFQGNSAPDKSGLPSDRFSAERTGGSVSTLTIQRTQQEDSAVYLCASSPRTAATNEKLFFGSGTQLSVL.

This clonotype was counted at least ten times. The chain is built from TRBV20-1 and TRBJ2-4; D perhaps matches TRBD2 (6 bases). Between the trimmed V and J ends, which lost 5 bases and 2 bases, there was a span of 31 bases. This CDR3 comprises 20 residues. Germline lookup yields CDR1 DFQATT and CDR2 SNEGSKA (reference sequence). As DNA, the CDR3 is TGCAGTGCTGGGAGGATACGACCAGGCCTGGTGGCGGACTCCAAAAACATTCAGTACTTC. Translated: CSAGRIRPGLVADSKNIQYF.

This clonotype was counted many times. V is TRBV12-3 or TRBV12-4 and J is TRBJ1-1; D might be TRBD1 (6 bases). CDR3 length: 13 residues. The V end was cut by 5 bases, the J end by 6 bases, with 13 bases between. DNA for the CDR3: TGTGCCAGCAGTCCACCAGGGGAGGCTGAAGCTTTCTTT. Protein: CASSPPGEAEAFF.

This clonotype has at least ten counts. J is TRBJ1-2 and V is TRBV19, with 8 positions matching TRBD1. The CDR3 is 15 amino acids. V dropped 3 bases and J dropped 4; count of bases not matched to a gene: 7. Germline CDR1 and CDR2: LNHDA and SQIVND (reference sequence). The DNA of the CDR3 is TGTGCCAGTAGTATCCTGGACAGGGAACTCTATGGCTACACCTTC. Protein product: CASSILDRELYGYTF.

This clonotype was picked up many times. The CDR3: CASSRRIGAVNTEAFF. The CDR3 bases are TGCGCCAGCAGCCGAAGGATAGGGGCCGTGAACACTGAAGCTTTCTTT. V and J are TRBV4-3 and TRBJ1-1; tentatively, D is TRBD1 (5 bases). V gave up 4 bases and J gave up 0 bases, with 15 bases separating them. The CDR3 extends over 16 amino acids. Per the germline V gene, CDR1 is LGHNA and CDR2 is YSLEER.

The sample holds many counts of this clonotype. CDR3 region: CASRHGDRGQSPLHF. As DNA, the CDR3 is TGCGCCAGCAGACACGGGGACAGGGGGCAGTCACCCCTCCACTTT. The chain joins TRBV5-1 to TRBJ1-6; TRBD1 matches at 12 bases. Losses at the gene ends were 5 bases for V and 10 bases for J; bases not matched to a gene: 7. This CDR3 region has 15 residues. Germline V lookup: CDR1 SGHRS, CDR2 YFSETQ.

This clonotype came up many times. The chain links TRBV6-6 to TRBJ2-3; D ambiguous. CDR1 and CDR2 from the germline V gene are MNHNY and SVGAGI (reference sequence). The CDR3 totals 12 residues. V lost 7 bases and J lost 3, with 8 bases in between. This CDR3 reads CASNRATDTQYF. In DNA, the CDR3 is TGTGCCAGCAATCGGGCGACAGATACGCAGTATTTT.

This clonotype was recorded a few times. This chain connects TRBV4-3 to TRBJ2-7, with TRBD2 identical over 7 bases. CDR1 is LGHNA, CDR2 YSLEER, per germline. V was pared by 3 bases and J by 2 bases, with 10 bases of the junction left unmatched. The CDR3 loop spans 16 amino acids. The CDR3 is CASSHSASGGAYEQYF. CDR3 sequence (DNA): TGCGCCAGCAGCCATTCCGCTAGCGGAGGGGCCTACGAGCAGTACTTC.

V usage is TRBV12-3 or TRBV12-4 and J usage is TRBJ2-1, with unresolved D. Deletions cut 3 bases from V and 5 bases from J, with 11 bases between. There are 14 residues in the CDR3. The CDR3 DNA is TGTGCCAGCAGTTTTGGTCCCGCCAACAATGAGCAGTTCTTC. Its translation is CASSFGPANNEQFF.

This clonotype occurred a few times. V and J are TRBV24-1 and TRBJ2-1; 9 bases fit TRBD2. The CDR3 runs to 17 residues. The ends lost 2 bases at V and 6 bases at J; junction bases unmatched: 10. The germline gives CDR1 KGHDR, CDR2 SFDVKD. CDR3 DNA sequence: TGTGCCACCAGTGATTCTGGCGGGAGGGAAAATCCCAATGAGCAGTTCTTC. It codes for CATSDSGGRENPNEQFF.

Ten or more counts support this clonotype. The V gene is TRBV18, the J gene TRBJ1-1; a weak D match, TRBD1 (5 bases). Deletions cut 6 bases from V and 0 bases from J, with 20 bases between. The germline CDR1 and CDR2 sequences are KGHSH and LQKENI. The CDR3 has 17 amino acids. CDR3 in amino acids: CASSLVPGTVMNTEAFF. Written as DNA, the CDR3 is TGTGCCAGCTCCCTCGTCCCCGGGACGGTCATGAACACTGAAGCTTTCTTT.

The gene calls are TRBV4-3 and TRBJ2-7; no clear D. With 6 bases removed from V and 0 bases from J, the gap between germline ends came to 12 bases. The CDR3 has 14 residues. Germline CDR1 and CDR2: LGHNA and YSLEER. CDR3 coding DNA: TGCGCCAGCAGTAAAACCAGTAGCTCCTACGAGCAGTACTTC. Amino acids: CASSKTSSSYEQYF.

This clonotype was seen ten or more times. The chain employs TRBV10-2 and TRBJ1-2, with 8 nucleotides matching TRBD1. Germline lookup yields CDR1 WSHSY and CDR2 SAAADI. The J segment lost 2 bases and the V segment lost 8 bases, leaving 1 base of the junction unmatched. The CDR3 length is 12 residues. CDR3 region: CASQGANYGYTF. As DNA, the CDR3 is TGCGCCAGCCAGGGGGCGAACTATGGCTACACCTTC.

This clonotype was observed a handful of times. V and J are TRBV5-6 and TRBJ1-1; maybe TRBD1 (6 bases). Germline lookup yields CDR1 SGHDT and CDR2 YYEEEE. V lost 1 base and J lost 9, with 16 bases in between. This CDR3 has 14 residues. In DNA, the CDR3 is TGTGCCAGCAGCTTGTTTCAGGGGCGCGTTCAAGCTTTCTTT. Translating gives CASSLFQGRVQAFF.

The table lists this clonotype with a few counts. CDR3 DNA sequence: TGTGCCAGCAGGTCAGCCGGGACTAGCAGCAATGAGCAGTTCTTC. This translates into CASRSAGTSSNEQFF. The chain couples TRBV6-6 to TRBJ2-1, with TRBD2 identical over 9 bases. CDR1 and CDR2 from the germline V gene are MNHNY and SVGAGI (reference sequence). V lost 6 bases and J lost 6; bases outside the gene matches: 9. This CDR3 has 15 amino acids.

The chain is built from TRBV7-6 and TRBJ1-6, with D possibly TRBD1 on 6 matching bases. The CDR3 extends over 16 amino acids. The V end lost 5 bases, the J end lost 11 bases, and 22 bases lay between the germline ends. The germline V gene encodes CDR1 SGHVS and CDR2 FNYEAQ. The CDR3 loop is CASSLQPPTQGTPLHF. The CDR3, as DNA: TGTGCCAGCAGCCTTCAACCCCCTACACAGGGAACACCCCTCCACTTT.

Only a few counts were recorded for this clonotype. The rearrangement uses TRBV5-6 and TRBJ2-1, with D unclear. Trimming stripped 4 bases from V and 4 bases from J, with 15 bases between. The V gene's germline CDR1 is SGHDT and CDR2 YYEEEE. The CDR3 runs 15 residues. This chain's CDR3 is CASSLGTSRYNEQFF. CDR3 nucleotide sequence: TGTGCCAGCAGCCTTGGAACCAGTAGATACAATGAGCAGTTCTTC.

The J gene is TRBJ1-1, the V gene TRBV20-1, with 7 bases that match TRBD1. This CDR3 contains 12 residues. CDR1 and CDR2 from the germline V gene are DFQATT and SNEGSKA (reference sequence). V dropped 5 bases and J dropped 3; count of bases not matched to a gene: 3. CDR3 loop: CSAQQGYTEAFF. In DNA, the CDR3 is TGCAGTGCTCAACAGGGGTACACTGAAGCTTTCTTT.

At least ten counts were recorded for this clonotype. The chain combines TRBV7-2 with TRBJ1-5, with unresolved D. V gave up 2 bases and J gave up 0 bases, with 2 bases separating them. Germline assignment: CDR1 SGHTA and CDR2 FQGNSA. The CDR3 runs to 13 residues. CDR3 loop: CASSLSSNQPQHF. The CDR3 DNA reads TGTGCCAGCAGCTTAAGTAGCAATCAGCCCCAGCATTTT.

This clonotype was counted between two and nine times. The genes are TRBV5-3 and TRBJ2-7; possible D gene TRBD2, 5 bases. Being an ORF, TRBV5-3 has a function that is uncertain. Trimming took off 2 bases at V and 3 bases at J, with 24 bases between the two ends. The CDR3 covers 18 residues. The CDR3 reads CARSFNPEDCSTHYEQYF. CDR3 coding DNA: TGTGCCAGAAGCTTCAACCCTGAGGACTGTTCCACCCACTACGAGCAGTACTTC.